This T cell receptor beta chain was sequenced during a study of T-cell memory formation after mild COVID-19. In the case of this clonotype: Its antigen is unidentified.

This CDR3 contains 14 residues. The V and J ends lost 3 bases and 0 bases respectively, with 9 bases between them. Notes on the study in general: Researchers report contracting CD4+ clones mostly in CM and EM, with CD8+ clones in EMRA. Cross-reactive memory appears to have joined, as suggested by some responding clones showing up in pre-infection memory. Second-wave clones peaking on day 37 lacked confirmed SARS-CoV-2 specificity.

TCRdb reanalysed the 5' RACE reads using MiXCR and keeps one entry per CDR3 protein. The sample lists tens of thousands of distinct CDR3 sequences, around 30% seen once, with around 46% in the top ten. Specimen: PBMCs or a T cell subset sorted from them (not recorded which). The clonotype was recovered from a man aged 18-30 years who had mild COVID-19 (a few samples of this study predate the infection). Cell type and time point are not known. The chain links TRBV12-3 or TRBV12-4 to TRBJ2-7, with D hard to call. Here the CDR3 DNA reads TGTGCCAGCAGTTTCGGCAGGCCCTCCTACGAGCAGTACTTC. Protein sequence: CASSFGRPSYEQYF.